These T cell receptor beta chains were read from a single sample in a study of control samples from healthy donors and cancer patients. Clones were read by immunoSEQ multiplex PCR, and TCRdb kept only the in-frame ones, dropping some. Of approximately 100,000 clones in the sample, around 89% are singletons; the top ten hold approximately 16%. Sequencing was performed on blood. The origin of the receptors is a woman aged 45 to 65 in good health. Both conserved end residues are part of each CDR3. The order of the fields is clone size, V gene, D gene, J gene, CDR3 protein, CDR3 DNA. D genes are given only for firm matches. Some rows mark clone size as missing; the rest say once, few, many or name a class of expanded clone.

abundance: NA; v_gene: TRBV19; d_gene: NA; j_gene: TRBJ1-4; CDR3aa: CASSASGTGNEKLFF; CDR3nt: TGTGCCAGTAGTGCTTCCGGGACGGGGAATGAAAAACTGTTTTTT
abundance: NA; v_gene: TRBV2; d_gene: NA; j_gene: TRBJ1-1; CDR3aa: CASRARNMNTEAFF; CDR3nt: TGTGCCAGCCGGGCGAGGAACATGAACACTGAAGCTTTCTTT
abundance: NA; v_gene: TRBV6-1; d_gene: NA; j_gene: TRBJ2-1; CDR3aa: CASSEVASLEQFF; CDR3nt: TGTGCCAGCAGTGAGGTCGCGTCCTTAGAGCAGTTCTTC
abundance: NA; v_gene: TRBV15; d_gene: NA; j_gene: TRBJ1-2; CDR3aa: CATSRDVSGGGYTF; CDR3nt: TGTGCCACCAGCAGAGATGTTTCCGGGGGCGGCTACACCTTC
abundance: NA; v_gene: TRBV5-6; d_gene: NA; j_gene: TRBJ2-1; CDR3aa: CASSWGTYNEQFF; CDR3nt: TGTGCCAGCAGCTGGGGGACCTACAATGAGCAGTTCTTC
abundance: NA; v_gene: TRBV5-6; d_gene: NA; j_gene: TRBJ2-6; CDR3aa: CASSLRQTGANVLTF; CDR3nt: TGTGCCAGCAGCTTGCGGCAGACTGGGGCCAACGTCCTGACTTTC
abundance: NA; v_gene: TRBV18; d_gene: TRBD2; j_gene: TRBJ2-3; CDR3aa: CASSLGTSGTDTQYF; CDR3nt: TGTGCCAGCTCACTTGGGACTAGCGGAACAGATACGCAGTATTTT
abundance: NA; v_gene: TRBV7-9; d_gene: NA; j_gene: TRBJ2-5; CDR3aa: CASSPMNRAPRETQYF; CDR3nt: TGTGCCAGCAGCCCTATGAACCGGGCCCCCAGAGAGACCCAGTACTTC
abundance: NA; v_gene: TRBV6-6; d_gene: NA; j_gene: TRBJ1-1; CDR3aa: CASTTYGETEAFF; CDR3nt: TGTGCCAGCACCACATATGGAGAGACTGAAGCTTTCTTT
abundance: NA; v_gene: TRBV25-1; d_gene: TRBD1; j_gene: TRBJ1-1; CDR3aa: CASSKGAGEAFF; CDR3nt: TGTGCCAGCAGTAAGGGGGCGGGTGAAGCTTTCTTT
abundance: NA; v_gene: TRBV6-4; d_gene: TRBD2; j_gene: TRBJ2-2; CDR3aa: CASSVGLPPNTGELFF; CDR3nt: TGTGCCAGCAGTGTGGGACTACCACCGAACACCGGGGAGCTGTTTTTT
abundance: NA; v_gene: TRBV12-3/TRBV12-4; d_gene: NA; j_gene: TRBJ1-2; CDR3aa: CASSPRGDYGYTF; CDR3nt: TGTGCCAGCTCCCCGAGGGGTGACTATGGCTACACCTTC
abundance: NA; v_gene: TRBV18; d_gene: NA; j_gene: TRBJ2-1; CDR3aa: CASSPTPYTPYNEQFF; CDR3nt: TGTGCCAGCTCACCCACTCCCTATACCCCCTACAATGAGCAGTTCTTC
abundance: NA; v_gene: TRBV2; d_gene: TRBD1; j_gene: TRBJ1-5; CDR3aa: CASSFQGGNQPQHF; CDR3nt: TGTGCCAGCAGCTTTCAGGGGGGCAATCAGCCCCAGCATTTT
abundance: NA; v_gene: TRBV18; d_gene: TRBD2; j_gene: TRBJ2-3; CDR3aa: CASSPFSGRVADTQYF; CDR3nt: TGTGCCAGCTCACCCTTTAGCGGGAGGGTTGCGGATACGCAGTATTTT
abundance: NA; v_gene: TRBV14; d_gene: NA; j_gene: TRBJ1-2; CDR3aa: CASSQDRVFGYTF; CDR3nt: TGTGCCAGCAGCCAAGACAGGGTGTTTGGCTACACCTTC
abundance: NA; v_gene: TRBV5-1; d_gene: NA; j_gene: TRBJ2-3; CDR3aa: CASSLGYSPGTDTQYF; CDR3nt: TGCGCCAGCAGCTTGGGTTACTCCCCAGGCACAGATACGCAGTATTTT
abundance: NA; v_gene: TRBV30; d_gene: NA; j_gene: TRBJ1-6; CDR3aa: CAWSVIRDVDNSPLHF; CDR3nt: TGTGCCTGGAGTGTAATCCGGGACGTGGATAATTCACCCCTCCACTTT
abundance: NA; v_gene: TRBV30; d_gene: TRBD2; j_gene: TRBJ2-3; CDR3aa: CAWSAGLAGADTQYF; CDR3nt: TGTGCCTGGAGTGCGGGACTAGCGGGGGCAGATACGCAGTATTTT
abundance: NA; v_gene: TRBV5-4; d_gene: TRBD1; j_gene: TRBJ1-1; CDR3aa: CASSHWTGKDTEAFF; CDR3nt: TGTGCCAGCAGCCACTGGACAGGCAAAGACACTGAAGCTTTCTTT
abundance: NA; v_gene: TRBV14; d_gene: NA; j_gene: TRBJ2-2; CDR3aa: CASWRGSGELFF; CDR3nt: TGTGCCAGTTGGAGGGGGTCTGGGGAGCTGTTTTTT
abundance: once; v_gene: TRBV18; d_gene: NA; j_gene: TRBJ1-4; CDR3aa: CASSPEFATNEKLFF; CDR3nt: TGTGCCAGCTCACCCGAATTTGCAACTAATGAAAAACTGTTTTTT
abundance: NA; v_gene: TRBV27; d_gene: NA; j_gene: TRBJ2-2; CDR3aa: CASSSPWGLAYTGELFF; CDR3nt: TGTGCCAGCAGCTCCCCTTGGGGCCTAGCCTACACCGGGGAGCTGTTTTTT
abundance: NA; v_gene: TRBV28; d_gene: TRBD1; j_gene: TRBJ1-6; CDR3aa: CASSWTGSSYNSPLHF; CDR3nt: TGTGCCAGCAGCTGGACAGGGAGTTCCTATAATTCACCCCTCCACTTT